The 20 T cell receptor beta chains given below trace back to one sample, sequenced in a study of cytomegalovirus exposure and HLA in healthy donors. The primer mix had 60 Vbeta and 13 Jbeta primers. TCRdb keeps only in-frame clones here, not all; method: immunoSEQ multiplex PCR. The sample shows 140,000 or so clones, approximately 84% of them seen only once. Sequencing used PBMCs. All receptors come from a woman aged 55-70 years in good health and CMV-seropositive.

This clone was detected a few times. The chain joins TRBV19 to TRBJ1-5; 7 bases fit TRBD1. V lost 4 bases, J lost 5 bases, and 2 bases stayed unmatched. The length of the CDR3 is 13 residues. Per germline, CDR1 LNHDA and CDR2 SQIVND (reference sequence). CDR3 nucleotide sequence: TGTGCCAGTAGTAACCAGGGGGATCAGCCCCAGCATTTT. Protein product: CASSNQGDQPQHF.

The genes are TRBV6-5 and TRBJ2-1, with D perhaps matching TRBD2 (5 bases). This CDR3 region has 16 residues. The V end lost 2 bases, the J end lost 2 bases, and 13 bases lay between the germline ends. Germline V lookup: CDR1 MNHEY, CDR2 SVGAGI. DNA for the CDR3: TGTGCCAGCAGTTACCAGGTACTAGGAACCTACAATGAGCAGTTCTTC. Encoded protein: CASSYQVLGTYNEQFF.

About this clone itself: The junction shows a germline mismatch at one end, possibly a read error. This chain uses TRBV7-6 with TRBJ2-1; 10 bases are shared with TRBD1. The germline V gene encodes CDR1 SGHVS and CDR2 FNYEAQ. The CDR3 contains 13 residues. CDR3 nucleotide sequence: TGTGCGAGCAGACAGGGGGCTGACAATGAGCAGTTCTTC. Its translation: CASRQGADNEQFF.

The chain has TRBV5-4 and TRBJ2-1; D may be TRBD2 (5 bases). Germline V CDR1 and CDR2: SGHNT, YYREEE (reference sequence). This CDR3 region has 14 residues. Trimming left V 0 bases short and J 9 bases short, with 13 bases between. CDR3 bases: TGTGCCAGCAGCTTGGGAATCGGCGGACTTGAGCAGTTCTTC. This codes for CASSLGIGGLEQFF.

Comment on this clone: The germline gene is not matched at one end of the junction; a read error may be the cause. V and J are TRBV5-6 and TRBJ2-7; 11 nucleotides line up with TRBD2. From germline, CDR1 is SGHDT and CDR2 YYEEEE. The CDR3 runs 12 residues. The CDR3 reads CASSSGLAGSRF. CDR3 nucleotides: TGTGCCAGCAGCTCTGGACTAGCGGGTTCTCGCTTC.

The chain has TRBV18 and TRBJ1-1, with a tentative D call TRBD1 (6 bases). Germline CDR1 KGHSH, CDR2 LQKENI. The CDR3 runs 16 residues. Trimming shortened V by 5 bases and J by 0 bases, and 16 bases separated the two germline ends. CDR3 in amino acids: CASSSSPTGLNTEAFF. The CDR3 DNA reads TGTGCCAGCTCATCTTCTCCTACAGGGCTGAACACTGAAGCTTTCTTT.

The chain joins TRBV6-1 to TRBJ2-7, with D maybe TRBD2 (6 bases). V was pared by 1 base and J by 5 bases, with 15 bases between. CDR1 MNHNS and CDR2 SASEGT come from the germline V gene. This CDR3 comprises 15 residues. CDR3 in DNA: TGTGCCAGCAGTGAAGGCGGGATGCTTTCCGACGAGCAGTACTTC. Residues: CASSEGGMLSDEQYF.

The rearrangement uses TRBV28 and TRBJ2-7; possibly TRBD1 for D (5 bases). Germline V lookup: CDR1 MDHEN, CDR2 SYDVKM. CDR3 length: 14 amino acids. Trimming took off 7 bases at V and 2 bases at J, with 15 bases between the two ends. The CDR3 nucleotides are TGTGCCAGCACCAGCCAGGGCAGCCCCTACGAGCAGTACTTC. Translating gives CASTSQGSPYEQYF.

The J gene is TRBJ1-1, the V gene TRBV30, with D maybe TRBD1 (5 bases). Germline CDR1 GTSNPN, CDR2 SVGIG (reference sequence). The CDR3 covers 14 residues. Trimming shortened V by 2 bases and J by 4 bases, and 14 bases separated the two germline ends. The DNA for the CDR3 is TGTGCCTGGAGTAGAAGGGCGGGGGTCACTGAAGCTTTCTTT. Translating it yields CAWSRRAGVTEAFF.

This clone was counted between two and nine times. The chain combines TRBV7-8 with TRBJ2-3; 7 bases align to TRBD2. The CDR3 spans 16 residues. V lost 1 base to trimming and J lost 7 bases; unmatched junction nucleotides: 11. The germline V gene encodes CDR1 SGHVS and CDR2 FQNEAQ. The CDR3 here is CASSLGGGGYSNTQYF. The CDR3 DNA sequence: TGTGCCAGCAGCTTAGGGGGCGGGGGTTATAGTAATACGCAGTATTTT.

This clone was seen only a few times. The gene calls are TRBV7-2 and TRBJ1-6, with D possibly being TRBD1 (5 bases). This CDR3 has 14 amino acids. Trimming stripped 5 bases from V and 5 bases from J, with 10 bases between. Germline CDR1 is SGHTA and CDR2 is FQGNSA. CDR3 sequence: CASSPRGNNSPLHF. The CDR3 DNA sequence: TGTGCCAGCAGCCCCCGGGGGAATAATTCACCCCTCCACTTT.

This chain uses TRBV7-2 with TRBJ2-3, with TRBD2 as a possible D gene (7 bases). Germline values: CDR1 SGHTA, CDR2 FQGNSA. The CDR3 extends over 15 amino acids. Trimming took 1 base from V and 7 from J, leaving 15 bases between them. The CDR3 here is CASSLDSGGGNTQYF. The CDR3, as DNA: TGTGCCAGCAGCTTAGACTCGGGGGGCGGGAATACGCAGTATTTT.

The gene calls are TRBV27 and TRBJ1-5; D might be TRBD1 (6 bases). This CDR3 comprises 14 residues. Germline values: CDR1 MNHEY, CDR2 SMNVEV (reference sequence). V lost 3 bases to trimming and J lost 7 bases, with 13 bases between them. CDR3 DNA sequence: TGTGCCAGCAGTTTGGGTACAGGGCAACAGCCCCAGCATTTT. As protein: CASSLGTGQQPQHF.

This clone was found once. The chain employs TRBV7-9 and TRBJ1-1; no clear D gene. Germline values: CDR1 SEHNR, CDR2 FQNEAQ (reference sequence). Trimming left V 3 bases short and J 6 bases short, with 11 bases between. The CDR3 extends over 13 amino acids. CDR3 coding DNA: TGTGCCAGCAGCTTTGGGGAGGTGGCTGAAGCTTTCTTT. Translated: CASSFGEVAEAFF.

The chain has TRBV15 and TRBJ1-4, with 7 bases fitting TRBD1. This CDR3 contains 16 residues. V was clipped by 3 bases and J by 0 bases; unmatched bases: 4. Looked up from germline, CDR1 is LNHNV and CDR2 is YYDKDF (reference sequence). The CDR3 loop is CATSSPGQATNEKLFF. DNA for the CDR3: TGTGCCACCAGCAGCCCCGGACAGGCAACTAATGAAAAACTGTTTTTT.

The chain has TRBV6-5 and TRBJ1-2; D might be TRBD1 (6 bases). Germline V gene data show CDR1 as MNHEY and CDR2 as SVGAGI. Trimming left V 4 bases short and J 8 bases short, with 11 bases between. The CDR3 consists of 12 residues. The CDR3 spells CASSWAGEGYTF. The CDR3 DNA follows: TGTGCCAGCAGTTGGGCAGGGGAAGGCTACACCTTC.

This clone occurred a few times. This rearrangement joins TRBV19 to TRBJ2-2; a weak D match, TRBD1 (5 bases). This CDR3 is 13 amino acids long. Trimming pared 1 base from V and 6 bases from J, leaving 6 bases between. CDR1 and CDR2 from the germline V gene are LNHDA and SQIVND (reference sequence). The CDR3 reads CASSIAGPGELFF. The CDR3 DNA sequence: TGTGCCAGTAGTATAGCAGGGCCCGGGGAGCTGTTTTTT.

This chain connects TRBV5-1 to TRBJ1-4; D is possibly TRBD1 (5 bases). The CDR3 totals 17 residues. The germline V gene encodes CDR1 SGHRS and CDR2 YFSETQ. V lost 4 bases and J lost 0, with 16 bases in between. The CDR3 protein is CASSLTRRGATNEKLFF. In nucleotides, the CDR3 is TGCGCCAGCAGCCTTACTAGGAGGGGTGCAACTAATGAAAAACTGTTTTTT.

The chain combines TRBV7-9 with TRBJ2-1, with TRBD2 identical over 14 bases. In germline, CDR1 is SEHNR, CDR2 FQNEAQ (reference sequence). The V and J ends lost 5 bases and 10 bases, in that order; junction bases with no gene match: 7. The CDR3 has 15 residues. DNA for the CDR3: TGTGCCAGCAGCCCCCCTGGACTAGCGGGAGGAGAGCAGTTCTTC. As protein: CASSPPGLAGGEQFF.

The rearrangement joins TRBV7-6 to TRBJ2-5; perhaps TRBD2 as D (6 bases). The end of the DNA is better explained by TRBJ2-7, so the J call may be wrong. The CDR3 has 15 amino acids. Germline assignment: CDR1 SGHVS and CDR2 FNYEAQ. The CDR3 protein is CASSLEAGFTYEQYF. Here the CDR3 DNA reads TGTGCCAGCAGCTTAGAAGCGGGCTTTACCTACGAGCAGTACTTC.